In its sample, the clone carrying this T cell receptor beta chain was seen a few times. The source of the sample is a study of blood T cell repertoires in COVID-19. Study-wide context: Samples taken during acute and convalescent COVID-19 were collected in the United States, Italy and Spain. T cells, B-cell-depleted T cells, or PBMCs supplied cDNA or gDNA.

Study processing details: Nucleated cell counts were estimated from reference gene primer amplification. Some clones are missing from TCRdb's copy, which holds only in-frame ones; the method was immunoSEQ multiplex PCR. V and J calls and clone size are copied from that table; D and trimming were computed from the DNA. The profile shows about 240,000 clones, about four fifths of them singletons. V lost 0 bases, J lost 3 bases, and 5 bases stayed unmatched. Germline assignment: CDR1 GTSNPN and CDR2 SVGIG (reference sequence). The CDR3 has 15 residues. The sample was peripheral blood. The sequence derives from a woman older than 75 with acute or convalescent COVID-19. V gene TRBV30 combines with J gene TRBJ2-3, with 8 bases identical to TRBD1. The DNA for the CDR3 is TGTGCCTGGAGTGTGGACAGGGTGGCAACAGATACGCAGTATTTT. As protein: CAWSVDRVATDTQYF.